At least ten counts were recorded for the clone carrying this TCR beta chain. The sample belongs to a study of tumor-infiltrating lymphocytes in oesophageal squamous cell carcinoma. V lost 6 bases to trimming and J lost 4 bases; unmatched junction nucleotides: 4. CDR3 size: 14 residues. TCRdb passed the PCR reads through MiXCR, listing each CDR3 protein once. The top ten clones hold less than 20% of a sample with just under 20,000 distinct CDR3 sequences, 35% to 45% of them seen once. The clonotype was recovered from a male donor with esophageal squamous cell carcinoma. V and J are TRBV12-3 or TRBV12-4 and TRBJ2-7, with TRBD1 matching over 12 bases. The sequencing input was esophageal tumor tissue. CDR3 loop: CASRGTGGAYEQYF. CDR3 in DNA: TGTGCCAGCAGAGGGACAGGGGGCGCGTACGAGCAGTACTTC.